The rows below give T cell receptor beta chains drawn from one sample of a study of OX40 agonist ivuxolimab in advanced cancers. The data were produced by immunoSEQ multiplex PCR, yet TCRdb's version contains in-frame clones alone and is incomplete. The data contain about 55,000 clones, approximately 80% of them singletons. The sample was CD4+ or CD8+ T cells sorted from blood, taken in a trial of the OX40 agonist ivuxolimab. The receptors here all came from an adult with an advanced solid tumor such as melanoma, head and neck, liver or kidney cancer. The CDR3 runs from the conserved cysteine through the conserved F or W. A D gene is named only where the DNA matches it firmly. Only part of the rows carry a size: once, few, many, or a class if the clone is expanded.

j_call d_call clone_size v_call cdr3_aa cdr3_nt
TRBJ2-4 TRBD1 once TRBV7-2 CASSPRGTGLAKNIQYF TGTGCCAGCAGCCCCCGAGGGACAGGCTTAGCCAAAAACATTCAGTACTTC
TRBJ1-1 TRBD1 - TRBV7-3 CASSLHGTANTEAFF TGTGCCAGCAGCTTGCACGGGACAGCGAACACTGAAGCTTTCTTT
TRBJ2-2 - - TRBV6-6 CASSYGLGDTGELFF TGTGCCAGCAGTTACGGTTTGGGGGACACCGGGGAGCTGTTTTTT
TRBJ1-3 - - TRBV29-1 CSVDQQGPTGHNGNTIYF TGCAGCGTTGACCAACAGGGCCCAACGGGACACAATGGAAACACCATATATTTT
TRBJ1-1 - - TRBV27 CASSFREGTEAFF TGTGCCAGCAGTTTTCGGGAGGGCACTGAAGCTTTCTTT
TRBJ2-2 TRBD1 - TRBV5-1 CASSSQGANTGELFF TGCGCCAGCAGCTCTCAGGGGGCGAACACCGGGGAGCTGTTTTTT
TRBJ1-1 - - TRBV9 CASSVVRHGGRMNTEAFF TGTGCCAGCAGCGTGGTCCGCCATGGGGGAAGGATGAACACTGAAGCTTTCTTT
TRBJ2-1 TRBD2 - TRBV5-1 CASSSISGSSYNEQFF TGCGCCAGCAGCTCTATTAGCGGGAGCTCCTACAATGAGCAGTTCTTC
TRBJ2-5 - - TRBV18 CASSSTRQETQYF TGTGCCAGCTCGTCCACGCGTCAAGAGACCCAGTACTTC
TRBJ1-2 - - TRBV7-2 CASSLAGADYGYTF TGTGCCAGCAGCTTAGCAGGGGCGGACTATGGCTACACCTTC
TRBJ2-2 - - TRBV11-3 CASSVTGSRTGELFF TGTGCCAGCAGCGTCACGGGGTCGAGGACCGGGGAGCTGTTTTTT
TRBJ1-2 - - TRBV9 CASSAQGQNYGYTF TGTGCCAGCAGCGCGCAGGGGCAGAACTATGGCTACACCTTC